This T cell receptor beta chain stems from a study of T-cell reconstitution after alpha-beta-depleted transplantation in children. Germline lookup yields CDR1 SGHVS and CDR2 FNYEAQ. With V trimmed by 4 bases and J by 4 bases, 13 bases remained unmatched. The CDR3 consists of 18 residues. Study-level findings and limits: T-cell counts and diversity at one year post-transplant came mainly from newly produced T cells. TCRbeta diversity was high at day 60 in some patients (a result of surviving recipient T cells and thymic progenitors). Approximately two months post-transplant, alpha-beta T cells reportedly originated from several hundred expanded graft clones.

As regards this clonotype: Its antigen is unidentified.

Unique molecular identifiers were used in preparing the TCRbeta library. In TCRdb, the PCR reads were re-called with MiXCR into one record per CDR3 protein. The sample contains about 340,000 distinct CDR3 sequences, roughly 17% of which appear only once. The TCR originated in a male patient aged 2-9 years who had a stem cell transplant for acute lymphoblastic leukemia, so the T cells may come from the graft donor. The sample here was PBMCs, mostly from graft donor cells, taken 360 days after TCRalphabeta/CD19-depleted stem cell transplant. The chain employs TRBV7-6 and TRBJ2-1; 10 nucleotides agree with TRBD2. DNA for the CDR3: TGTGCCAGCAGCTCAGGGGGGACTAGCGAGAGCCCTTACAATGAGCAGTTCTTC. Protein sequence: CASSSGGTSESPYNEQFF.